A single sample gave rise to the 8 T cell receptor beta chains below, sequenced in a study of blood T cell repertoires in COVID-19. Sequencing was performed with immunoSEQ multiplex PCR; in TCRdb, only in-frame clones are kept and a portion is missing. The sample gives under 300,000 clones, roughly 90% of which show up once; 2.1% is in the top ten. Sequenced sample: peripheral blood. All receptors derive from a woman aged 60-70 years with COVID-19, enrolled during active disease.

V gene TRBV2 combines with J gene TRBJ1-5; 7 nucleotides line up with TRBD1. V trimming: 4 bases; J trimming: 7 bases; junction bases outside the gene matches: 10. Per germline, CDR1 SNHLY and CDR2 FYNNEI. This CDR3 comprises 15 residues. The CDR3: CASSVAFRDSQPQHF. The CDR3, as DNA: TGTGCCAGCAGTGTCGCTTTCCGGGACAGCCAGCCCCAGCATTTT.

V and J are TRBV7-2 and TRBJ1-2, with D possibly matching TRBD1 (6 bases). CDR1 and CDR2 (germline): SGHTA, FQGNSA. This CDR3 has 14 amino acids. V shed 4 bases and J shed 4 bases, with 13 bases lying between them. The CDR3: CASSSQARGYGYTF. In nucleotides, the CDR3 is TGTGCCAGCAGCTCGCAAGCCAGGGGCTATGGCTACACCTTC.

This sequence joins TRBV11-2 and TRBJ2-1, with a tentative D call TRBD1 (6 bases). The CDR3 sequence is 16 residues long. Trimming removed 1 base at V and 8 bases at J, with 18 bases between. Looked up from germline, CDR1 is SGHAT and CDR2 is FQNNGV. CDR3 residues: CASSLGASVEGDEQFF. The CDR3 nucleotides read TGTGCCAGCAGCTTAGGGGCCTCGGTCGAGGGGGATGAGCAGTTCTTC.

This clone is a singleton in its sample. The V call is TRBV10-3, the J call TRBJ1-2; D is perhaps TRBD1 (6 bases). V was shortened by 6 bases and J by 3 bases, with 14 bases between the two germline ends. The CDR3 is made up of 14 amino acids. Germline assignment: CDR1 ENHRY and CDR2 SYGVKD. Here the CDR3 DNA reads TGTGCCATCAGCCTAACCGGACAGCACTATGGCTACACCTTC. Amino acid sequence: CAISLTGQHYGYTF.

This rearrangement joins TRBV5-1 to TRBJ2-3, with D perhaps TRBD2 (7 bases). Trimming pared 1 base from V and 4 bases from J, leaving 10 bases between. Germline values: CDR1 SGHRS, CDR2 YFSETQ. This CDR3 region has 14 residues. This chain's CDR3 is CASSLIGGADTQYF. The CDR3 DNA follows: TGCGCCAGCAGCTTGATAGGGGGGGCAGATACGCAGTATTTT.

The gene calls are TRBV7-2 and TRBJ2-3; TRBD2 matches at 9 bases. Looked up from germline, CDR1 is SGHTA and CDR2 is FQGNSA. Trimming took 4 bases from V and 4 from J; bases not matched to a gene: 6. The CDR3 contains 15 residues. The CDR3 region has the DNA TGTGCCAGCAGCTCCCTAGCGGGGTCTGCAGATACGCAGTATTTT. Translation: CASSSLAGSADTQYF.

Written as DNA, the CDR3 is TGTGCCACCAGTGATTCCCTCGGACAGACTAACAATGAGCAGTTCTTC. Translation: CATSDSLGQTNNEQFF. The chain uses TRBV24-1 and TRBJ2-1; possibly TRBD1 for D (6 bases). From germline, CDR1 is KGHDR and CDR2 SFDVKD. This CDR3 has 16 amino acids. Deletions cut 2 bases from V and 5 bases from J, with 15 bases between.

CDR3 nucleotides: TGCGCCAGCAGCCAAGAACCGGGGGTCTATGGCTACACCTTC. Translating gives CASSQEPGVYGYTF. The chain carries TRBV4-1 and TRBJ1-2; possibly TRBD1 for D (5 bases). Germline CDR1 reads MGHRA; CDR2 reads YSYEKL. Trimming removed 0 bases at V and 4 bases at J, with 9 bases between. The CDR3 is 14 residues long.